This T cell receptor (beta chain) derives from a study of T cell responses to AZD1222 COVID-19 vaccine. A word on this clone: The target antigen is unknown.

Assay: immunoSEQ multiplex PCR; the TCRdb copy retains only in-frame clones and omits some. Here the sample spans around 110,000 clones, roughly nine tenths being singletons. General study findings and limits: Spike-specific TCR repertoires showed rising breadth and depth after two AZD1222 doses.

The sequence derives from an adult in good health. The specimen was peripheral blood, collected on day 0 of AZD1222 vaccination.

The DNA for the CDR3 is TGTGCCTTCTCCGGCCTAGTTGCTTTCAGGGGGACAAATGAGCAGTTCTTC. Protein sequence: CAFSGLVAFRGTNEQFF. J is TRBJ2-1 and V is TRBV30; 7 bases align to TRBD1. This CDR3 region has 17 residues. In germline, CDR1 is GTSNPN, CDR2 SVGIG (reference sequence). Trimming cost V 7 bases and J 7 bases; bases outside gene matches: 22.